This entry is about one T cell receptor beta chain. Each gene name is a mouse one. The DNA ends 1 residue before the CDR3 does, and the rest of the CDR3 is filled in from the germline J gene. This entry comes from a study of tissue T cells after allogeneic stem cell transplantation. Documented time point: mouse harvest day 7 after allogeneic transplant. Each mouse received 10^7 T-cell-depleted marrow cells plus 10^6 splenic CD5+ T cells by tail vein. CDR3 length equals 16 residues. Germline V lookup: CDR1 KGHTA, CDR2 FRNEEI. V gave up 1 base and J gave up 0 bases, with 9 bases separating them. The assay was immunoSEQ multiplex PCR, and TCRdb's table has in-frame clones only and misses some. The sample holds thousands of clones, around half seen once.

The material sequenced was gut tissue. This TCR came from a female BALB/c mouse given C57BL/6 T cells with graft-versus-host disease after an allogeneic hematopoietic cell transplant. The V call is TRBV24, the J call TRBJ1-4; perhaps TRBD1 as D (6 bases). CDR3 bases read: TGTGCCAGCAGTCTGTGGCAGGGGATTTCCAACGAAAGATTATTT. Its protein is CASSLWQGISNERLF. The entire CDR3 reads CASSLWQGISNERLFF.